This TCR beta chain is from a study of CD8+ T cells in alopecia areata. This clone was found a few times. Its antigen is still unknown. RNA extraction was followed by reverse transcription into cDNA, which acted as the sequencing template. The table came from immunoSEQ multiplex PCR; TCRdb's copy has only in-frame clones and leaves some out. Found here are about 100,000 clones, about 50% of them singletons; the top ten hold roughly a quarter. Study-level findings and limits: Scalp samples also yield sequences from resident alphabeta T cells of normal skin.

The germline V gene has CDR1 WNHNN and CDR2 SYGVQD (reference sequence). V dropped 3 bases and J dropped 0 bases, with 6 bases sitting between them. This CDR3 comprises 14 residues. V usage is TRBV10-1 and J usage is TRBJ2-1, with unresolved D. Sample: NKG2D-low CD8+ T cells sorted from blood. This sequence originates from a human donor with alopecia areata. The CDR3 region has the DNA TGCGCCAGCAGTGAAAGAAGCTCCTACAATGAGCAGTTCTTC. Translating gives CASSERSSYNEQFF.